Shown below are 30 T cell receptor beta chains from a single sample sequenced in a study of neoadjuvant anti-PD-1 for oral cavity cancer. Assay: immunoSEQ multiplex PCR; the TCRdb copy retains only in-frame clones and omits some. The sample contains about 14,000 clones, approximately 73% of which appear only once. Time point denoted: after neoadjuvant nivolumab, at surgical resection. Sequencing used PBMCs, obtained after nivolumab (anti-PD-1) treatment. These receptors originate from a person aged 40-85 years with oral cavity squamous cell carcinoma.

V is TRBV4-1 and J is TRBJ1-5; 9 nucleotides match TRBD1. The CDR3 runs to 14 residues. Germline CDR1 reads MGHRA; CDR2 reads YSYEKL. The ends lost 3 bases at V and 7 bases at J; junction bases unmatched: 4. CDR3 in amino acids: CASSQWDREQPQHF. CDR3 nucleotide sequence: TGCGCCAGCAGCCAGTGGGACAGGGAACAGCCCCAGCATTTT.

The gene calls are TRBV5-1 and TRBJ1-3; the D gene is possibly TRBD1 (6 bases). CDR3 length: 19 residues. Germline CDR1 is SGHRS and CDR2 is YFSETQ. V was pared by 3 bases and J by 2 bases, with 24 bases between. CDR3 sequence (DNA): TGCGCCAGCAGCTCGTCCCCCCGGAGCGGCCAGGGGCCTGGAAACACCATATATTTT. Encoded protein: CASSSSPRSGQGPGNTIYF.

The chain links TRBV10-3 to TRBJ2-7; D may be TRBD2 (6 bases). The CDR3 loop spans 15 amino acids. The V and J ends lost 3 bases and 7 bases respectively, with 19 bases between them. Germline assignment: CDR1 ENHRY and CDR2 SYGVKD. The CDR3 loop is CAISDLGGTRDEQYF. The CDR3 DNA is TGTGCCATCAGTGACCTCGGGGGAACGAGGGATGAGCAGTACTTC.

The chain links TRBV6-5 to TRBJ1-2, with D possibly matching TRBD1 (6 bases). This CDR3 has 13 amino acids. Trimming removed 5 bases at V and 2 bases at J, with 9 bases between. Germline V gene data show CDR1 as MNHEY and CDR2 as SVGAGI. The CDR3 spells CASSQGGNYGYTF. The CDR3 DNA is TGTGCCAGCAGTCAAGGGGGGAACTATGGCTACACCTTC.

Only a few counts were recorded for this clone. The J gene is TRBJ2-7, the V gene TRBV28; the D gene is possibly TRBD2 (5 bases). The length of the CDR3 is 13 residues. V gave up 5 bases and J gave up 2 bases, with 10 bases separating them. Germline values: CDR1 MDHEN, CDR2 SYDVKM. CDR3 region: CASSEGLTYEQYF. The CDR3 DNA sequence: TGTGCCAGCAGTGAGGGATTGACCTACGAGCAGTACTTC.

The chain has TRBV2 and TRBJ1-2; TRBD1 matches at 7 bases. Germline CDR1 is SNHLY and CDR2 is FYNNEI. V was pared by 6 bases and J by 4 bases, with 5 bases of the junction left unmatched. This CDR3 has 13 amino acids. CDR3 residues: CASRTGTVYGYTF. The DNA for the CDR3 is TGTGCCAGCAGGACCGGGACAGTCTATGGCTACACCTTC.

The sample holds a few counts of this clone. V is TRBV30 and J is TRBJ2-1, with D uncertain. Per germline, CDR1 GTSNPN and CDR2 SVGIG (reference sequence). The CDR3 is made up of 13 amino acids. V dropped 3 bases and J dropped 2 bases, with 8 bases sitting between them. The CDR3 here is CAWSSPTYNEQFF. The CDR3 DNA reads TGTGCCTGGAGCAGCCCTACCTACAATGAGCAGTTCTTC.

The rearrangement uses TRBV5-6 and TRBJ2-7, with D perhaps matching TRBD2 (5 bases). The CDR3 loop spans 13 amino acids. Germline-derived CDR1 and CDR2 are SGHDT and YYEEEE. V was trimmed by 4 bases and J by 6 bases, leaving 14 bases between them. The CDR3 DNA is TGTGCCAGCAGCCGGGATTTTCCATCCGAGCAGTACTTC. Its protein is CASSRDFPSEQYF.

The J gene is TRBJ2-7, the V gene TRBV5-1; weak D call: TRBD1 (6 bases). From germline, CDR1 is SGHRS and CDR2 YFSETQ. The CDR3 runs 13 residues. Trimming left V 4 bases short and J 5 bases short, with 13 bases between. CDR3 bases: TGCGCCAGCAGCCACAGGGTTCCGGACGAGCAGTACTTC. Its translation is CASSHRVPDEQYF. Drawing the rest from reference TRBV5-1 and TRBJ2-7, the complete variable domain is KAGVTQTPRYLIKTRGQQVTLSCSPISGHRSVSWYQQTPGQGLQFLFEYFSETQRNKGNFPGRFSGRQFSNSRSEMNVSTLELGDSALYLCASSHRVPDEQYFGPGTRLTVT.

This chain connects TRBV28 to TRBJ2-6; D is possibly TRBD1 or TRBD2 (5 bases each). V was cut by 6 bases and J by 4 bases, with 13 bases left in between. CDR3 size: 15 residues. CDR1 is MDHEN and CDR2 is SYDVKM in the germline V gene. In nucleotides, the CDR3 is TGTGCCAGCAGCTCCGGGGCGCGAGGGGCCAACGTCCTGACTTTC. Protein: CASSSGARGANVLTF.

The CDR3 coding sequence is TGTGCCAGCAGTTTGGGGGGACTAGCGGGAGCCTACGAGCAGTACTTC. It codes for CASSLGGLAGAYEQYF. The J gene is TRBJ2-7, the V gene TRBV28, with 14 bases matching TRBD2. The CDR3 loop spans 16 amino acids. J was trimmed by 2 bases and V by 3 bases; bases with no gene match: 3. Germline V CDR1 and CDR2: MDHEN, SYDVKM.

The chain is built from TRBV28 and TRBJ1-2, with a tentative D call TRBD1 (5 bases). CDR1 and CDR2 (germline): MDHEN, SYDVKM. This CDR3 comprises 14 residues. Deletions cut 6 bases from V and 4 bases from J, with 15 bases between. CDR3 region: CASRTPQGIYGYTF. In DNA form, the CDR3 reads TGTGCCAGCAGGACCCCCCAGGGTATCTATGGCTACACCTTC.

This clone was counted once. V usage is TRBV29-1 and J usage is TRBJ2-1, with D possibly being TRBD1 or TRBD2 (5 bases each). The CDR3 loop spans 13 amino acids. The germline gives CDR1 SQVTM, CDR2 ANQGSEA. Trimming cost V 7 bases and J 2 bases, with 12 bases left between them. The CDR3 loop is CSGDRETYNEQFF. The CDR3 DNA sequence: TGCAGCGGGGACCGAGAGACCTACAATGAGCAGTTCTTC.

The chain joins TRBV7-3 to TRBJ2-7; tentative D call: TRBD2 (7 bases). The CDR3 consists of 14 residues. Germline V gene lookup returns CDR1 SGHTA and CDR2 FQGTGA. The V and J ends lost 5 bases and 3 bases respectively, with 14 bases between them. The CDR3, as DNA: TGTGCCAGCAGCCAACAGGGAGGGAACTACGAGCAGTACTTC. It codes for CASSQQGGNYEQYF.

The chain employs TRBV5-1 and TRBJ2-5; 7 bases are a match to TRBD1. Germline V CDR1 and CDR2: SGHRS, YFSETQ. V shed 3 bases and J 3 bases; nucleotides not matched to a gene: 8. The CDR3 runs to 15 residues. CDR3 sequence reads: CASSSLQGPKETQYF. DNA for the CDR3: TGCGCCAGCAGCTCGTTACAGGGGCCAAAAGAGACCCAGTACTTC.

The table lists this clone with a count of one. J is TRBJ2-5 and V is TRBV11-2, with D possibly being TRBD2 (6 bases). CDR1 and CDR2 from the germline V gene are SGHAT and FQNNGV. V lost 2 bases and J 7 bases, leaving 23 bases between the germline ends. The CDR3 is made up of 17 amino acids. The CDR3 DNA sequence: TGTGCCAGCAGCTTATGGGATAGCGGTTCCTTGGGAGGGACCCAGTACTTC. This sequence encodes CASSLWDSGSLGGTQYF.

The chain links TRBV20-1 to TRBJ2-7; no clear D gene. Trimming stripped 6 bases from V and 3 bases from J, with 9 bases between. This CDR3 contains 11 residues. In germline, CDR1 is DFQATT, CDR2 SNEGSKA (reference sequence). The CDR3 DNA reads TGCAGTGCCCTGGTCGGCTACGAGCAGTACTTC. Protein sequence: CSALVGYEQYF.

V and J are TRBV6-1 and TRBJ2-7; the D gene is possibly TRBD2 (5 bases). Trimming removed 4 bases at V and 2 bases at J, with 15 bases between. CDR3 length: 15 residues. CDR1 and CDR2 (germline): MNHNS, SASEGT. The CDR3: CASSVRGGTTYEQYF. CDR3 bases: TGTGCCAGCAGTGTTAGAGGAGGAACCACCTACGAGCAGTACTTC.

The CDR3 here is CASSWGRANTGELFF. The CDR3 DNA sequence: TGCGCCAGCAGCTGGGGACGGGCGAACACCGGGGAGCTGTTTTTT. The chain recombines TRBV5-1 with TRBJ2-2, with D possibly being TRBD1 or TRBD2 (5 bases each). The germline V gene has CDR1 SGHRS and CDR2 YFSETQ. There are 15 residues in the CDR3. V was cut by 3 bases and J by 0 bases, with 9 bases left in between.

The chain has TRBV5-1 and TRBJ2-1, with D tentatively TRBD2 (6 bases). The length of the CDR3 is 16 residues. Germline V CDR1 and CDR2: SGHRS, YFSETQ. Trimming took off 3 bases at V and 8 bases at J, with 21 bases between the two ends. The CDR3 DNA follows: TGCGCCAGCAGCTCGCGACTAGGCGCATTTGGGGATGAGCAGTTCTTC. Translation gives CASSSRLGAFGDEQFF.

The genes are TRBV21-1 and TRBJ2-7. TRBV21-1 is flagged as a pseudogene. The CDR3 consists of 12 residues. The CDR3 coding sequence is TGTGCCAGGGGGGGCAGCTCCTACGAGCAGTACTTC. Translating gives CARGGSSYEQYF.

The chain links TRBV13 to TRBJ2-5; the D is unclear. The CDR3 extends over 11 amino acids. The germline CDR1 and CDR2 sequences are PRHDT and FYEKMQ (reference sequence). The V end lost 6 bases, the J end lost 5 bases, and 7 bases lay between the germline ends. The CDR3 spells CASSHKETQYF. The CDR3 coding sequence is TGTGCCAGCAGTCATAAGGAGACCCAGTACTTC. Drawing the rest from reference TRBV13 and TRBJ2-5, the complete variable domain is AAGVIQSPRHLIKEKRETATLKCYPIPRHDTVYWYQQGPGQDPQFLISFYEKMQSDKGSIPDRFSAQQFSDYHSELNMSSLELGDSALYFCASSHKETQYFGPGTRLLVL.

The chain recombines TRBV5-4 with TRBJ1-1; no clear D gene. The germline gives CDR1 SGHNT, CDR2 YYREEE (reference sequence). The CDR3 is 13 amino acids. V lost 2 bases and J 0 bases, leaving 5 bases between the germline ends. The CDR3 reads CASSLMVNTEAFF. The DNA of the CDR3 is TGTGCCAGCAGCTTAATGGTGAACACTGAAGCTTTCTTT.

CDR3: CASSDLHYEQYF. CDR3 nucleotide sequence: TGTGCCAGCAGCGATCTGCACTACGAGCAGTACTTC. The chain combines TRBV2 with TRBJ2-7; D call uncertain. This CDR3 is 12 amino acids long. The V end lost 6 bases, the J end lost 3 bases, and 9 bases lay between the germline ends. Germline V CDR1 and CDR2: SNHLY, FYNNEI.

V and J are TRBV2 and TRBJ1-5; D is possibly TRBD1 (5 bases). CDR1 is SNHLY and CDR2 is FYNNEI in the germline V gene. V was cut by 5 bases and J by 4 bases, with 12 bases left in between. The CDR3 loop spans 14 amino acids. The CDR3 protein is CASSKGTVNQPQHF. The DNA for the CDR3 is TGTGCCAGCAGTAAGGGGACCGTTAATCAGCCCCAGCATTTT.

The chain has TRBV13 and TRBJ2-7, with D perhaps given as TRBD1 or TRBD2 (5 bases each). Germline CDR1 is PRHDT and CDR2 is FYEKMQ (reference sequence). V lost 7 bases to trimming and J lost 4 bases, with 14 bases between them. The CDR3 sequence is 13 residues long. CDR3 sequence reads: CASTVRGDYEQYF. In DNA form, the CDR3 reads TGTGCCAGCACCGTAAGAGGGGATTACGAGCAGTACTTC.

The rearrangement joins TRBV2 to TRBJ1-5; 9 bases match TRBD1. The CDR3 runs 14 residues. The germline V gene encodes CDR1 SNHLY and CDR2 FYNNEI. The V gene end was trimmed by 6 bases and the J gene end by 4 bases; junction bases not matched to a gene: 4. Here the CDR3 reads CASRQDRGNQPQHF. The DNA for the CDR3 is TGTGCCAGCAGACAGGACAGGGGAAATCAGCCCCAGCATTTT. The complete variable domain, with remaining parts taken from reference TRBV2 and TRBJ1-5, reads EPEVTQTPSHQVTQMGQEVILRCVPISNHLYFYWYRQILGQKVEFLVSFYNNEISEKSEIFDDQFSVERPDGSNFTLKIRSTKLEDSAMYFCASRQDRGNQPQHFGDGTRLSIL.

This clone has a handful of counts. The chain joins TRBV9 to TRBJ2-7; no reliable D call. CDR1 is SGDLS and CDR2 is YYNGEE in the germline V gene. V lost 4 bases, J lost 1 base, and 18 bases lay in between. The CDR3 contains 16 residues. CDR3 DNA sequence: TGTGCCAGCAGCCCCGACACCGTTGGGATTTCCTACGAGCAGTACTTC. Translating gives CASSPDTVGISYEQYF.

The chain is built from TRBV6-5 and TRBJ2-1; 8 bases are shared with TRBD2. The CDR3 length is 14 residues. Germline assignment: CDR1 MNHEY and CDR2 SVGAGI. Losses at the gene ends were 6 bases for V and 5 bases for J; bases not matched to a gene: 6. DNA for the CDR3: TGTGCCAGCAGCCGACTAGCGATCCACAATGAGCAGTTCTTC. Translation gives CASSRLAIHNEQFF.

The V and J genes are TRBV25-1 and TRBJ2-3; TRBD1 matches 9 bases. The CDR3 spans 16 residues. Germline-derived CDR1 and CDR2 are MGHDK and SYGVNS. With V trimmed by 3 bases and J by 2 bases, 6 bases remained unmatched. CDR3 DNA sequence: TGTGCCAGCAGTGACCGGGACAGGGTATTCACAGATACGCAGTATTTT. Protein sequence: CASSDRDRVFTDTQYF.